This is a list of T cell receptor beta chains from one sample in a study of T cells expressing NK-cell markers. TCRdb re-called the 5' RACE reads and gives one entry per CDR3 protein, without DNA. Its table records roughly 280,000 distinct CDR3 sequences. The sample comprised blood T cells: a sorted CD56 or NKG2C T cell subset, CD4+ or CD8+ T cells, or bulk PBMC T cells (not recorded which). These receptors all come from a man between 18 and 35 years old in good health. Each CDR3 is given with its conserved first and last residue.

V gene	J gene	CDR3 protein
TRBV27	TRBJ1-2	CASSNGHQTGSTF
TRBV20-1	TRBJ2-3	CSAQGVYTQYF
TRBV4-1	TRBJ1-2	CASSHVAGQGADNYGYTF
TRBV10-1	TRBJ2-1	CASRRTGENEQFF
TRBV29-1	TRBJ1-4	CSATQGSNEKLFF
TRBV20-1	TRBJ2-1	CSARGSTRSSYNEQFF
TRBV5-6	TRBJ2-7	CASSLGLAGGLSYEQYF
TRBV3-1	TRBJ1-3	CASSLESRNTIYF
TRBV7-8	TRBJ2-7	CASSLAGAGYEQYF
TRBV7-2	TRBJ2-3	CASSLGGARGDTQYF
TRBV12-3/TRBV12-4	TRBJ2-1	CASSPKHSGRGNEQFF
TRBV28	TRBJ1-1	CASSRKLGQGGRTEAFF
TRBV6-2/TRBV6-3	TRBJ2-7	CASEKAYEQYF
TRBV20-1	TRBJ1-4	CSASEGYNEKLFF